The clone carrying this T cell receptor beta chain has a count of ten or more. The data originate from a study of cytomegalovirus exposure and HLA in healthy donors. Trimming cost V 5 bases and J 1 base, with 17 bases left between them. The V gene's germline CDR1 is LNHDA and CDR2 SQIVND (reference sequence). The CDR3 length is 16 residues. Assay: immunoSEQ multiplex PCR; the TCRdb copy retains only in-frame clones and omits some. The data contain under 300,000 clones, 75% to 90% of them singletons. Source material: PBMCs. This chain joins TRBV19 and TRBJ1-1; D is unresolved. This clonotype was sampled from a woman in her twenties or thirties in good health and CMV-seropositive. This CDR3 reads CASSYAVNLRNTEAFF. CDR3 in DNA: TGTGCCAGTAGTTACGCCGTCAACCTACGGAACACTGAAGCTTTCTTT.